These 29 T cell receptor beta chains originate from one sample sequenced in a study of OX40 agonist ivuxolimab in advanced cancers. The method was immunoSEQ multiplex PCR; TCRdb's version includes in-frame clones alone and lacks a portion of them. This table holds about 100,000 clones, about 90% found once. The starting material was CD4+ or CD8+ T cells sorted from blood, obtained in a trial of the OX40 agonist ivuxolimab. These receptors were obtained from an adult with an advanced solid tumor such as melanoma, head and neck, liver or kidney cancer.

This clone was seen only once. The gene calls are TRBV2 and TRBJ1-5; D unclear. The germline V gene encodes CDR1 SNHLY and CDR2 FYNNEI. V lost 4 bases and J 1 base, leaving 8 bases between the germline ends. The length of the CDR3 is 14 residues. The CDR3 reads CASSGTGSNQPQHF. The DNA for the CDR3 is TGTGCCAGCAGTGGCACGGGCAGCAATCAGCCCCAGCATTTT.

The CDR3 coding sequence is TGTGCCAGCAGCCCTGGGACTAGCGAGATCACAGATACGCAGTATTTT. It is translated as CASSPGTSEITDTQYF. The chain recombines TRBV7-9 with TRBJ2-3, with TRBD2 matching 10 bases. The CDR3 has 16 residues. With 5 bases clipped from V and 2 bases from J, the junction kept 7 bases outside the gene matches. The germline CDR1 and CDR2 sequences are SEHNR and FQNEAQ (reference sequence).

This chain links TRBV27 with TRBJ2-7, with 7 bases matching TRBD2. With 5 bases clipped from V and 3 bases from J, the junction kept 7 bases outside the gene matches. The CDR3 length is 14 residues. The germline V gene encodes CDR1 MNHEY and CDR2 SMNVEV (reference sequence). The CDR3 region has the DNA TGTGCCAGCAGTGTTCGGGGGGACTTCTACGAGCAGTACTTC. It codes for CASSVRGDFYEQYF.

The CDR3 here is CASRGRVNGELFF. The CDR3 DNA is TGTGCCAGCAGAGGCAGGGTGAACGGGGAGCTGTTTTTT. The chain has TRBV6-7 and TRBJ2-2; D is possibly TRBD1 (5 bases). TRBV6-7 is noted as an ORF with a role that remains uncertain. The CDR3 is 13 residues long. The V and J ends lost 6 bases and 7 bases respectively, with 12 bases between them.

This chain links TRBV9 with TRBJ1-1, with D perhaps TRBD1 (5 bases). The CDR3 extends over 15 amino acids. Germline CDR1 is SGDLS and CDR2 is YYNGEE. V lost 4 bases, J lost 6 bases, and 19 bases lay in between. The CDR3 sequence: CASSSAGVGGSEAFF. The DNA of the CDR3 is TGTGCCAGCAGCTCCGCGGGGGTTGGGGGATCTGAAGCTTTCTTT.

This clone was seen more than once but under ten times. The rearrangement joins TRBV9 to TRBJ1-1; no clear D gene. The CDR3 spans 12 residues. V shed 0 bases and J shed 5 bases, with 5 bases lying between them. Germline CDR1 is SGDLS and CDR2 is YYNGEE. CDR3 in DNA: TGTGCCAGCAGCGTAGTGGGGACTGAAGCTTTCTTT. Protein product: CASSVVGTEAFF.

The chain couples TRBV5-1 to TRBJ2-3; possible D gene TRBD1, 5 bases. Germline CDR1 and CDR2: SGHRS and YFSETQ. Trimming pared 0 bases from V and 5 bases from J, leaving 13 bases between. This CDR3 is 15 amino acids long. CDR3 bases: TGCGCCAGCAGCTTGGAAGGACAAGGAGTAGATACGCAGTATTTT. Its protein product is CASSLEGQGVDTQYF.

This chain uses TRBV6-6 with TRBJ1-3, with D maybe TRBD1 (6 bases). V lost 2 bases and J lost 2, with 13 bases in between. The CDR3 runs to 16 residues. Germline lookup yields CDR1 MNHNY and CDR2 SVGAGI (reference sequence). The CDR3, as DNA: TGTGCCAGCAGTTACCACACAGGGTCGGCTGGAAACACCATATATTTT. It encodes CASSYHTGSAGNTIYF.

The rearrangement joins TRBV7-2 to TRBJ1-3; D gene uncertain. CDR1 and CDR2 (germline): SGHTA, FQGNSA. This CDR3 has 14 residues. Deletions cut 5 bases from V and 1 base from J, with 9 bases between. CDR3 sequence (DNA): TGTGCCAGCAGCCCAGGACTGTCTGGAAACACCATATATTTT. Encoded protein: CASSPGLSGNTIYF.

This clone has just one count. The V gene is TRBV5-4, the J gene TRBJ2-3; D unresolved. With 1 base removed from V and 2 bases from J, the gap between germline ends came to 8 bases. Germline V gene lookup returns CDR1 SGHNT and CDR2 YYREEE (reference sequence). This CDR3 has 14 amino acids. The DNA of the CDR3 is TGTGCCAGCAGCTTGAAGGGTTCCACAGATACGCAGTATTTT. Amino acid sequence: CASSLKGSTDTQYF.

The chain employs TRBV7-2 and TRBJ2-1, with D tentatively TRBD2 (6 bases). V lost 5 bases and J 4 bases, leaving 15 bases between the germline ends. The CDR3 loop spans 15 amino acids. Germline loops: CDR1 SGHTA, CDR2 FQGNSA. DNA of the CDR3: TGTGCCAGCAGCGAGACCGGGACTTTTTACAATGAGCAGTTCTTC. This encodes CASSETGTFYNEQFF.

The chain carries TRBV27 and TRBJ2-5; D is possibly TRBD1 (6 bases). The germline CDR1 and CDR2 sequences are MNHEY and SMNVEV (reference sequence). V lost 3 bases to trimming and J lost 5 bases, with 10 bases between them. This CDR3 has 13 residues. The CDR3 DNA sequence: TGTGCCAGCAGTTTGCAGGGGTTGGAGACCCAGTACTTC. As protein: CASSLQGLETQYF.

The J gene is TRBJ1-3, the V gene TRBV18; D gene unclear. Germline CDR1 is KGHSH and CDR2 is LQKENI. With 2 bases removed from V and 14 bases from J, the gap between germline ends came to 22 bases. The CDR3 consists of 15 residues. CDR3 in DNA: TGTGCCAGCTCACCAGGGAGTTCTTCCGGATTGTCCCTATATTTT. The encoded protein is CASSPGSSSGLSLYF.

The CDR3 sequence is CASQQGLTDTQYF. Here the CDR3 DNA reads TGTGCCAGCCAACAGGGGTTAACAGATACGCAGTATTTT. V and J are TRBV2 and TRBJ2-3, with TRBD1 identical over 7 bases. The junction had 5 bases not matched to a gene; V was cut back by 8 bases and J by 3 bases. There are 13 residues in the CDR3. Germline V gene lookup returns CDR1 SNHLY and CDR2 FYNNEI.

This chain connects TRBV5-1 to TRBJ2-3; weak D call: TRBD1 (5 bases). Germline V gene lookup returns CDR1 SGHRS and CDR2 YFSETQ. This CDR3 has 14 amino acids. The germline V and J ends were trimmed by 1 base and 2 bases, with 8 bases remaining between them. The CDR3 loop reads CASSLIGDTDTQYF. DNA of the CDR3: TGCGCCAGCAGCTTGATAGGGGACACAGATACGCAGTATTTT. Using reference TRBV5-1 and TRBJ2-3 for the parts outside the CDR3, the full variable domain is KAGVTQTPRYLIKTRGQQVTLSCSPISGHRSVSWYQQTPGQGLQFLFEYFSETQRNKGNFPGRFSGRQFSNSRSEMNVSTLELGDSALYLCASSLIGDTDTQYFGPGTRLTVL.

This sequence joins TRBV30 and TRBJ2-4; 7 nucleotides line up with TRBD1. J gave up 3 bases and V 0 bases, and 2 bases lay outside the gene matches. This CDR3 is 14 amino acids long. The germline gives CDR1 GTSNPN, CDR2 SVGIG (reference sequence). DNA for the CDR3: TGTGCCTGGAGTGTAAACAGGGGCAAAAACATTCAGTACTTC. Protein: CAWSVNRGKNIQYF.

This clone was counted a single time. The chain employs TRBV30 and TRBJ2-5; 8 bases agree with TRBD1. This CDR3 comprises 13 residues. Losses at the gene ends were 3 bases for V and 4 bases for J; bases not matched to a gene: 4. The V gene's germline CDR1 is GTSNPN and CDR2 SVGIG (reference sequence). In DNA, the CDR3 is TGTGCCTGGAGGACCGGACAGGGAGAGACCCAGTACTTC. The encoded protein is CAWRTGQGETQYF.

V gene TRBV10-1 combines with J gene TRBJ1-4; D perhaps matches TRBD1 (5 bases). This CDR3 spans 15 amino acids. Per germline, CDR1 WNHNN and CDR2 SYGVQD (reference sequence). V was pared by 2 bases and J by 3 bases, with 10 bases between. CDR3 DNA: TGCGCCAGCAGTGAGCGGCGGGGGGCTAATGAAAAACTGTTTTTT. It specifies CASSERRGANEKLFF.

This clone was detected once. The chain joins TRBV7-7 to TRBJ2-5; D unresolved. This CDR3 contains 13 residues. The V end was cut by 2 bases, the J end by 7 bases, with 11 bases between. In germline, CDR1 is SSHAT, CDR2 FNYEAQ (reference sequence). CDR3 in DNA: TGTGCCAGCAGCTTACTGGATCTGGGGACCCAGTACTTC. Translating gives CASSLLDLGTQYF.

The genes are TRBV28 and TRBJ2-3; unclear D gene. Trimming cost V 7 bases and J 2 bases, with 10 bases left between them. Germline assignment: CDR1 MDHEN and CDR2 SYDVKM. The CDR3 has 13 amino acids. The CDR3 loop reads CASNNSPTDTQYF. The CDR3 DNA reads TGTGCCAGCAATAATAGCCCCACAGATACGCAGTATTTT.

V is TRBV2 and J is TRBJ2-6; perhaps TRBD1 as D (5 bases). Germline lookup yields CDR1 SNHLY and CDR2 FYNNEI. With 7 bases removed from V and 0 bases from J, the gap between germline ends came to 7 bases. This CDR3 is built from 14 residues. The CDR3 coding sequence is TGTGCCAGCAAGGGGATCTCTGGGGCCAACGTCCTGACTTTC. It codes for CASKGISGANVLTF.

V usage is TRBV11-2 and J usage is TRBJ1-1; the D is unclear. CDR1 SGHAT and CDR2 FQNNGV come from the germline V gene. The CDR3 is 15 amino acids. Trimming cost V 1 base and J 5 bases, with 14 bases left between them. Here the CDR3 DNA reads TGTGCCAGCAGCTTAGTTGGGGATCCGGGGACTGAAGCTTTCTTT. It encodes CASSLVGDPGTEAFF. Combining the CDR3 with reference TRBV11-2 and TRBJ1-1 gives the whole variable domain EAGVAQSPRYKIIEKRQSVAFWCNPISGHATLYWYQQILGQGPKLLIQFQNNGVVDDSQLPKDRFSAERLKGVDSTLKIQPAKLEDSAVYLCASSLVGDPGTEAFFGQGTRLTVV.

The chain couples TRBV29-1 to TRBJ1-2; possible D gene TRBD1, 5 bases. Trimming stripped 4 bases from V and 8 bases from J, with 14 bases between. This CDR3 has 12 residues. CDR1 is SQVTM and CDR2 is ANQGSEA in the germline V gene. The CDR3 DNA is TGCAGCGTTGCTGGAGGGACCGGAGGCTACACCTTC. Translated: CSVAGGTGGYTF.

The chain employs TRBV5-1 and TRBJ2-2, with TRBD1 matching 10 bases. The CDR3 is 16 residues long. Germline trimming cut 4 bases from V and 6 bases from J; bases unmatched to any gene: 9. Germline assignment: CDR1 SGHRS and CDR2 YFSETQ. The DNA of the CDR3 is TGCGCCAGCAGCATAACCGGGACAGGGGCTTCCGGGGAGCTGTTTTTT. As protein: CASSITGTGASGELFF.

The rearrangement joins TRBV30 to TRBJ2-6; D not certain. The CDR3 sequence is 13 residues long. Germline V gene sequence: CDR1 GTSNPN, CDR2 SVGIG (reference sequence). Trimming removed 5 bases at V and 2 bases at J, with 7 bases between. In DNA form, the CDR3 reads TGTGCCTGGGCGGTTCCTGGGGCCAACGTCCTGACTTTC. This translates into CAWAVPGANVLTF.

The chain uses TRBV13 and TRBJ2-7; maybe TRBD1 (6 bases). Germline assignment: CDR1 PRHDT and CDR2 FYEKMQ (reference sequence). V lost 8 bases and J 5 bases, leaving 19 bases between the germline ends. There are 14 residues in the CDR3. CDR3 sequence: CASSNRQALNEQYF. The DNA of the CDR3 is TGTGCCAGCTCCAACCGACAGGCACTAAACGAGCAGTACTTC.

The V gene is TRBV11-2, the J gene TRBJ2-2, with D hard to call. The CDR3 extends over 12 amino acids. V shed 4 bases and J shed 0 bases, with 0 bases lying between them. CDR1 is SGHAT, CDR2 FQNNGV, per germline. This CDR3 reads CASSSNTGELFF. For the CDR3, the DNA is TGTGCCAGCAGCTCGAACACCGGGGAGCTGTTTTTT. Drawing the rest from reference TRBV11-2 and TRBJ2-2, the complete variable domain is EAGVAQSPRYKIIEKRQSVAFWCNPISGHATLYWYQQILGQGPKLLIQFQNNGVVDDSQLPKDRFSAERLKGVDSTLKIQPAKLEDSAVYLCASSSNTGELFFGEGSRLTVL.

This rearrangement joins TRBV14 to TRBJ2-4; D not resolved. The CDR3 runs 14 residues. V gave up 0 bases and J gave up 8 bases, with 11 bases separating them. CDR1 and CDR2 from the germline V gene are SGHDN and FVKESK. The CDR3 region is CASSQDWSADIQYF. The CDR3 nucleotides are TGTGCCAGCAGCCAAGATTGGTCAGCAGACATTCAGTACTTC.

The chain links TRBV7-2 to TRBJ2-7; 9 nucleotides agree with TRBD2. The V and J ends lost 0 bases and 2 bases, in that order; junction bases with no gene match: 8. The CDR3 extends over 17 amino acids. CDR1 is SGHTA, CDR2 FQGNSA, per germline. CDR3 nucleotide sequence: TGTGCCAGCAGCTTAGCGGCGGCTAGCGGGACTCCCTACGAGCAGTACTTC. This codes for CASSLAAASGTPYEQYF.